This TCR beta chain was observed in a study of blood T cell repertoires in COVID-19. In the study overall: PBMCs, B-cell-depleted T cells, or T cells provided the cDNA or gDNA that made up the material.

Source study methods: Reference gene primer amplification gave estimated nucleated cell counts. Repertoires were generated with immunoSEQ multiplex PCR, while TCRdb's copy carries only in-frame clones and drops some. Clone size and the V and J calls come from that table; the DNA yielded D and trimming. The profile covers around 58,000 clones, with more than 80% appearing a single time and around 4.1% taken by the ten largest. Participant-given clinical history determined each cohort assignment. CDR1 and CDR2 (germline): SNHLY, FYNNEI. This CDR3 region has 14 residues. V was clipped by 4 bases and J by 0 bases, with 6 bases between them.

Sequencing used PBMCs or T cells enriched from blood (not recorded which). This receptor was identified in a woman aged 40 to 49 with acute COVID-19. This chain uses TRBV2 with TRBJ2-2, with a weak D call TRBD2 (5 bases). The CDR3: CASSAGTNTGELFF. As DNA, the CDR3 is TGTGCCAGCAGTGCCGGGACGAACACCGGGGAGCTGTTTTTT.